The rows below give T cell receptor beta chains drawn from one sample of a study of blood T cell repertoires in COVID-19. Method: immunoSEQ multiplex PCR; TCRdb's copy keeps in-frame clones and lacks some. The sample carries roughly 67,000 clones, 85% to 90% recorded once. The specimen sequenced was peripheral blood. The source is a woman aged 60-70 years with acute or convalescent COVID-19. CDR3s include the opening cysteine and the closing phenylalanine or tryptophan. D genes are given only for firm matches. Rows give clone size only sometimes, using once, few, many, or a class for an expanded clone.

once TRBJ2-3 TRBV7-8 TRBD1 CASSLLDRGMQYF TGTGCCAGCAGCTTACTTGACAGGGGGATGCAGTATTTT
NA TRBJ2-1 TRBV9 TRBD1 CASSVGTGSWEQFF TGTGCCAGCAGCGTCGGGACAGGGTCTTGGGAGCAGTTCTTC
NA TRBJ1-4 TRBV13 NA CASSSQGGYEKLFF TGTGCCAGCAGCTCACAGGGCGGTTACGAAAAACTGTTTTTT
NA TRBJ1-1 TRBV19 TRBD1 CASSIAGQGAGTEAFF TGTGCCAGTAGTATCGCGGGACAGGGGGCAGGCACTGAAGCTTTCTTT
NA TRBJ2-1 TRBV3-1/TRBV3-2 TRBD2 CASSRTPVLAGSYNEQFF TGTGCCAGCAGCCGAACTCCAGTACTAGCGGGATCCTACAATGAGCAGTTCTTC
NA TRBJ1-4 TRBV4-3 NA CASSQVGSGGEKLFF TGCGCCAGCAGCCAAGTGGGCTCAGGTGGTGAAAAACTGTTTTTT
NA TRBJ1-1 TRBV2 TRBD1 CASRADRGLWKAFF TGTGCCAGCAGAGCCGACAGGGGTCTATGGAAGGCTTTCTTT
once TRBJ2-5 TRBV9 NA CASSVDSRRETQYF TGTGCCAGCAGCGTGGACAGCAGACGAGAGACCCAGTACTTC
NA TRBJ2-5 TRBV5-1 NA CASSLNNRLLYQETQYF TGCGCCAGCAGCTTGAATAACAGATTATTGTACCAAGAGACCCAGTACTTC
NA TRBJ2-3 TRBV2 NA CASSEWQSTDTQYF TGTGCCAGCAGTGAATGGCAGAGCACAGATACGCAGTATTTT
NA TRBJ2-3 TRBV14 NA CASSQERLGGDTQYF TGTGCCAGCAGCCAAGAGAGGTTGGGAGGAGATACGCAGTATTTT
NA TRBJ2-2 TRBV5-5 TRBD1 CASSLGRGRRDTGELFF TGTGCCAGCAGCTTAGGCAGGGGGCGCAGGGACACCGGGGAGCTGTTTTTT
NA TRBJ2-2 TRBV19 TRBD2 CASSIERGGSTGELFF TGTGCCAGTAGTATAGAGCGGGGGGGCTCAACCGGGGAGCTGTTTTTT
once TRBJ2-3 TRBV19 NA CASSRLRQATDTQYF TGTGCCAGTAGTCGGCTAAGACAGGCCACAGATACGCAGTATTTT
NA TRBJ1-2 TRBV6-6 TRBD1 CASAGQGYNYGYTF TGTGCCAGCGCGGGACAGGGATATAACTATGGCTACACCTTC
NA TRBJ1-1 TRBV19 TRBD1 CASSPTGGRGEAFF TGTGCCAGTAGCCCCACAGGGGGTAGGGGTGAAGCTTTCTTT